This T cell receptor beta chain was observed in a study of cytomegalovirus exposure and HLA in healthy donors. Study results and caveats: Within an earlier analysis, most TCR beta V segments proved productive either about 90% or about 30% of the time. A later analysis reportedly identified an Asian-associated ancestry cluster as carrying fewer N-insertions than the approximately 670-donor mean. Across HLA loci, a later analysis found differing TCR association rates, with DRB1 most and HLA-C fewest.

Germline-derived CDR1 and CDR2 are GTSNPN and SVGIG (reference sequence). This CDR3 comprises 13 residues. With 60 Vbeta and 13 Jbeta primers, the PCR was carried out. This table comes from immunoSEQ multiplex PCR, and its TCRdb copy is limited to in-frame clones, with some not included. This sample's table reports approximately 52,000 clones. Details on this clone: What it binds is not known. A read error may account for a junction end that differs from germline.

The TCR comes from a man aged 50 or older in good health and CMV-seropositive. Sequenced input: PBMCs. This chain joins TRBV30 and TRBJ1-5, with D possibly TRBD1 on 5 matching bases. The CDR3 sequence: CAWSVRAGQHQHF. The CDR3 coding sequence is TGTGCCTGGAGTGTCAGGGCTGGGCAGCACCAGCATTTT.